What follows are 4 T cell receptor beta chains derived from one specimen sequenced in a study of regulatory T cells in long-lasting Graves disease (dated by TCRdb to 2020 to 2023). The sample's time point label is to be understood as: persistent/refractory GD, antithyroid drugs over 5 years with positive TRAb. For both TCR sequencing and RNA sequencing, RNA was extracted from PBMCs using TRIzol. The library came from multiplex PCR. Sequenced on an Illumina HiSeq 4000. iRepertoire HTBI primers and Arm-PCR amplification of CDR3 regions were used to construct TCR beta libraries. TCRdb redid the processing of the public reads, applying fastp at Q25 and MiXCR, and retained in-frame beta chains. Identical CDR3 protein sequences are pooled into one entry, listed with their most common genes and DNA. The sample includes about 460,000 distinct CDR3 sequences, with about 20% observed a single time. The ten largest clonotypes hold around 14% of the sample.

The input for sequencing was peripheral blood mononuclear cells (PBMCs), taken when the disease was refractory, from a patient treated with antithyroid drugs. The receptor set was obtained from a female donor with Graves disease.

This clonotype was seen repeatedly, ten times or more. This chain connects TRBV20-1 to TRBJ2-7; 10 bases are a match to TRBD1. The CDR3 length is 15 residues. Germline V gives CDR1 DFQATT, CDR2 SNEGSKA (reference sequence). With 4 bases clipped from V and 2 bases from J, the junction kept 8 bases outside the gene matches. The DNA of the CDR3 is TGCAGTGCTATGTGGTCCGGGACAGGGGCCTACGAGCAGTACTTC. This sequence encodes CSAMWSGTGAYEQYF.

Concerning this clonotype: A much larger clone differs by one base, so this may be a read error. The rearrangement uses TRBV7-2 and TRBJ2-7, with D maybe TRBD1 (5 bases). CDR1 is SGHTA and CDR2 is FQGNSA in the germline V gene. The CDR3 runs to 13 residues. The V end was cut by 1 base, the J end by 5 bases, with 9 bases between. The CDR3 sequence: CASSLVGRDEQYF. CDR3 DNA: TGTGCCAGCAGCTTAGTGGGCAGGGACGAGCAGTACTTC.

This clonotype was recorded at least ten times. This chain links TRBV13 with TRBJ2-5; 7 nucleotides match TRBD1. The CDR3 has 14 amino acids. Trimming removed 3 bases from V and 3 bases from J; junction bases left unmatched: 4. The germline V gene encodes CDR1 PRHDT and CDR2 FYEKMQ (reference sequence). In DNA form, the CDR3 reads TGTGCCAGCAGCTTCACAGGGGATAAAGAGACCCAGTACTTC. Amino acid sequence: CASSFTGDKETQYF. The complete variable domain, with remaining parts taken from reference TRBV13 and TRBJ2-5, reads AAGVIQSPRHLIKEKRETATLKCYPIPRHDTVYWYQQGPGQDPQFLISFYEKMQSDKGSIPDRFSAQQFSDYHSELNMSSLELGDSALYFCASSFTGDKETQYFGPGTRLLVL.

This clonotype has only a few counts. This chain connects TRBV7-3 to TRBJ2-7; 8 nucleotides match TRBD2. This CDR3 contains 13 residues. Losses at the gene ends were 6 bases for V and 9 bases for J; bases not matched to a gene: 10. Per the germline V gene, CDR1 is SGHTA and CDR2 is FQGTGA. CDR3 nucleotide sequence: TGTGCCAGCAGTGGGAAAAGCGGGGGTACGCAGTACTTC. Its protein is CASSGKSGGTQYF.